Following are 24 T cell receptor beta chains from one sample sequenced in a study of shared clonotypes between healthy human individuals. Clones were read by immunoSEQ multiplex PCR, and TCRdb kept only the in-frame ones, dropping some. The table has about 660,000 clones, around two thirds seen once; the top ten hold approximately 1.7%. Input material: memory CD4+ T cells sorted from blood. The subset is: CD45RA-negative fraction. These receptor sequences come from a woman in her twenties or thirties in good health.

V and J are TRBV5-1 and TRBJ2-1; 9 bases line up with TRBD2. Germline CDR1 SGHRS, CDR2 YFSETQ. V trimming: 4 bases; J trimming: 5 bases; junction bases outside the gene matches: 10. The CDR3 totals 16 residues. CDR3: CASSPDAGGANNEQFF. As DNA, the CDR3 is TGCGCCAGCAGCCCCGACGCGGGAGGGGCCAACAATGAGCAGTTCTTC.

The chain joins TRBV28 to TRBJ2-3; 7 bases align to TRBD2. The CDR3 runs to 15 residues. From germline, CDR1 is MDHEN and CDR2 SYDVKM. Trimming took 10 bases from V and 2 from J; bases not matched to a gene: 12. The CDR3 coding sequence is TGTGCCACTGCATCCCTAGCGGCTAACACAGATACGCAGTATTTT. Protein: CATASLAANTDTQYF.

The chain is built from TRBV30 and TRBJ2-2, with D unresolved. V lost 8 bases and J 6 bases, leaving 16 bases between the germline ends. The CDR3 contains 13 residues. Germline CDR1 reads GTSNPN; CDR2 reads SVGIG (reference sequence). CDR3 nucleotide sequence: TGTGCCACAGATACTCTAGATCCCGGGGAGCTGTTTTTT. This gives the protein CATDTLDPGELFF.

For the CDR3, the DNA is TGTGCCAGCAGCTCGGACAGCTCCTACGAGCAGTACTTC. Translating gives CASSSDSSYEQYF. The chain couples TRBV7-3 to TRBJ2-5; possible D gene TRBD1, 6 bases. The DNA end is a closer match to TRBJ2-7, so the J assignment may be wrong. Germline V gene data show CDR1 as SGHTA and CDR2 as FQGTGA. The CDR3 is made up of 13 amino acids.

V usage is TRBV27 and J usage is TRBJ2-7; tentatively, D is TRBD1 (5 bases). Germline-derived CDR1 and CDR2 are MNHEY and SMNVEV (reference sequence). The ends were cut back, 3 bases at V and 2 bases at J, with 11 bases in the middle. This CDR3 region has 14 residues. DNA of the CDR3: TGTGCCAGCAGTTTCCAGGGCCTACCCTACGAGCAGTACTTC. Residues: CASSFQGLPYEQYF.

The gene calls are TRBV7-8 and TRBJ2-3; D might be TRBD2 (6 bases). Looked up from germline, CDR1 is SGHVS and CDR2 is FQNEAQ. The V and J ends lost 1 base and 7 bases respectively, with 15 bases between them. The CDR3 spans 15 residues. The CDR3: CASSLELRGRHTQYF. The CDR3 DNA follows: TGTGCCAGCAGCTTAGAGTTACGAGGGAGGCATACGCAGTATTTT.

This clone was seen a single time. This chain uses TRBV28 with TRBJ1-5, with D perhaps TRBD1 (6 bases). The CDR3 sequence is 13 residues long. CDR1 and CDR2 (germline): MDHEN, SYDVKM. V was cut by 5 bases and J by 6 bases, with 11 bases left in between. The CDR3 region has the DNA TGTGCCAGCAGTCCAGCGACAGGTCAGCCCCAGCATTTT. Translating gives CASSPATGQPQHF.

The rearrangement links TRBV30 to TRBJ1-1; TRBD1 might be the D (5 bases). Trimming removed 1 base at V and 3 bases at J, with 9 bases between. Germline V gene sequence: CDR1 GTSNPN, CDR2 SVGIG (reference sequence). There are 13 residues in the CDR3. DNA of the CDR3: TGTGCCTGGAGTGGCCAGGGAGACACTGAAGCTTTCTTT. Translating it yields CAWSGQGDTEAFF.

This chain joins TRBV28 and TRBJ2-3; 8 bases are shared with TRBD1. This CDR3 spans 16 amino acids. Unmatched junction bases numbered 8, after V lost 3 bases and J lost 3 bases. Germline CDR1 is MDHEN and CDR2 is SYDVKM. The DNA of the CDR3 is TGTGCCAGCAGTTTGAGGACAGGGAGGCGGACAGATACGCAGTATTTT. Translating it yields CASSLRTGRRTDTQYF. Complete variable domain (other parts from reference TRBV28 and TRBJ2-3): DVKVTQSSRYLVKRTGEKVFLECVQDMDHENMFWYRQDPGLGLRLIYFSYDVKMKEKGDIPEGYSVSREKKERFSLILESASTNQTSMYLCASSLRTGRRTDTQYFGPGTRLTVL.

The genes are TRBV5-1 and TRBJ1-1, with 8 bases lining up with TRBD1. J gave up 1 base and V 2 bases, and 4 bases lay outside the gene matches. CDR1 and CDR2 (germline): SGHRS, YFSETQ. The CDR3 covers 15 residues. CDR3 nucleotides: TGCGCCAGCAGCTTTACCGGGACAGGGAACACTGAAGCTTTCTTT. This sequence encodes CASSFTGTGNTEAFF. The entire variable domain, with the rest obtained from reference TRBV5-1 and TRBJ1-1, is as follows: KAGVTQTPRYLIKTRGQQVTLSCSPISGHRSVSWYQQTPGQGLQFLFEYFSETQRNKGNFPGRFSGRQFSNSRSEMNVSTLELGDSALYLCASSFTGTGNTEAFFGQGTRLTVV.

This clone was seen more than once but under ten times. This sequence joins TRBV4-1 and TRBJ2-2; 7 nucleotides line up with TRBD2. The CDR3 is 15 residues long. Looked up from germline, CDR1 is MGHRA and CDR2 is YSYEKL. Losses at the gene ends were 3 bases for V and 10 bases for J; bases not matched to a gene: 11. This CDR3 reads CASSQRGTAGSELFF. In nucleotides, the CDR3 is TGCGCCAGCAGCCAGCGGGGGACCGCTGGGTCGGAGCTGTTTTTT.

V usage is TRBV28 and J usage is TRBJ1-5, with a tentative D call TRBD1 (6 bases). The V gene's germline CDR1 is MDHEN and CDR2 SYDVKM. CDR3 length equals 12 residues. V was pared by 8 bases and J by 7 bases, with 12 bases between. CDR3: CASEGGGQPQHF. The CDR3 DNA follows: TGTGCCAGCGAAGGGGGGGGACAGCCCCAGCATTTT.

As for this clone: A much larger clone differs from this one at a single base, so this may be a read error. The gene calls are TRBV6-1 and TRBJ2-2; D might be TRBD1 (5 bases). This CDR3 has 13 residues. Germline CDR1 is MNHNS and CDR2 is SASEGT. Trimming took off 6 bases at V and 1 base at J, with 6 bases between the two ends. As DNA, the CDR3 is TGTGCCAGCAGCACAGGGAACACCGGGGAGCTGTTTTTT. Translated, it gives CASSTGNTGELFF.

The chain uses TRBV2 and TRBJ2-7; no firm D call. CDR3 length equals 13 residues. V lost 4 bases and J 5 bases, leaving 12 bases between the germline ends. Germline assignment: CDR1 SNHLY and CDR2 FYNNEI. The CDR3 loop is CASSGPLRDEQYF. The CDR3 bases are TGTGCCAGCAGTGGCCCCCTTAGGGACGAGCAGTACTTC.

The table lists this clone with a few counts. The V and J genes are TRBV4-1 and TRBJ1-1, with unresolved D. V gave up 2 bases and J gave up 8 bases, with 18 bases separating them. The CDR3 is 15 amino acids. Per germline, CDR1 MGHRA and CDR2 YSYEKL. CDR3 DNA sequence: TGCGCCAGCAGCCAACCGGGCCGAACCTGGCTAGAAGCTTTCTTT. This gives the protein CASSQPGRTWLEAFF.

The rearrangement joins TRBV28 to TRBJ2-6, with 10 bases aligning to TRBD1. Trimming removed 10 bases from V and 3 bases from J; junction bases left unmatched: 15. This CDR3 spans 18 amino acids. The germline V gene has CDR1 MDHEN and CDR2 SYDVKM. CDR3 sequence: CATKWRDRGSIGANVLTF. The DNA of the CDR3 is TGTGCCACAAAATGGAGGGACAGGGGCTCCATTGGGGCCAACGTCCTGACTTTC. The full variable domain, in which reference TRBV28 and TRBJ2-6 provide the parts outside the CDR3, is DVKVTQSSRYLVKRTGEKVFLECVQDMDHENMFWYRQDPGLGLRLIYFSYDVKMKEKGDIPEGYSVSREKKERFSLILESASTNQTSMYLCATKWRDRGSIGANVLTFGAGSRLTVL.

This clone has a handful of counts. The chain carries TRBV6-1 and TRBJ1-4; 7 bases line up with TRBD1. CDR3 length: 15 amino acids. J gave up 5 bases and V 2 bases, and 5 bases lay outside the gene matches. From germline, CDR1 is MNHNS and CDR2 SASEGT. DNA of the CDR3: TGTGCCAGCAGTGAATGGGCAGGGGGAAATGAAAAACTGTTTTTT. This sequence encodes CASSEWAGGNEKLFF.

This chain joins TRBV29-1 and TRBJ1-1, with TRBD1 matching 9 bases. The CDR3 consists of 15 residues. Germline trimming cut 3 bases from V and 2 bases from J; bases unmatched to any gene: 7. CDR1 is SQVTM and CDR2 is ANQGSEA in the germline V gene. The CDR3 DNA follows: TGCAGCGTTGAGGGGGACAGGGTCGGAAACACTGAAGCTTTCTTT. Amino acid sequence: CSVEGDRVGNTEAFF. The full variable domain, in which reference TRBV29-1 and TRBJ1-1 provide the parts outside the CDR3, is SAVISQKPSRDICQRGTSLTIQCQVDSQVTMMFWYRQQPGQSLTLIATANQGSEATYESGFVIDKFPISRPNLTFSTLTVSNMSPEDSSIYLCSVEGDRVGNTEAFFGQGTRLTVV.

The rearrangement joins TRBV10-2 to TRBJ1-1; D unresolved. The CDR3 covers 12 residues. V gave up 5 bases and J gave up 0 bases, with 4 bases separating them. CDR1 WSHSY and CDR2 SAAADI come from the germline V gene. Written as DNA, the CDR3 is TGCGCCAGCAGTCCTATGAACACTGAAGCTTTCTTT. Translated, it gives CASSPMNTEAFF.

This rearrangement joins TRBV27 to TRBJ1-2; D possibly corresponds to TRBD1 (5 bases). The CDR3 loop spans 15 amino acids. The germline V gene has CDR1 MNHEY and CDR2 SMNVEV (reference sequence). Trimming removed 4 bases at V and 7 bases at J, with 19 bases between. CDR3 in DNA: TGTGCCAGCAGTTCAGACAGTCTCGGGGAGGGTGGCTACACCTTC. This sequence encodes CASSSDSLGEGGYTF.

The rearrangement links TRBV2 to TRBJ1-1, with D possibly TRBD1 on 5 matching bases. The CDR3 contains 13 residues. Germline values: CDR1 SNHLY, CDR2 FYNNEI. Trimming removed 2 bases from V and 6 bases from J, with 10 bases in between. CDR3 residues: CASSEPGMAEAFF. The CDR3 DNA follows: TGTGCCAGCAGTGAACCAGGGATGGCTGAAGCTTTCTTT.

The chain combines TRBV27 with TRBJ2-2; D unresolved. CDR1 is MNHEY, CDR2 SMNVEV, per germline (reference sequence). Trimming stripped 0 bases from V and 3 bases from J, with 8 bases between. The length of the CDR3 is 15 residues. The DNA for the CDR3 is TGTGCCAGCAGTTTATCGCAAGCATACACCGGGGAGCTGTTTTTT. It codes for CASSLSQAYTGELFF.

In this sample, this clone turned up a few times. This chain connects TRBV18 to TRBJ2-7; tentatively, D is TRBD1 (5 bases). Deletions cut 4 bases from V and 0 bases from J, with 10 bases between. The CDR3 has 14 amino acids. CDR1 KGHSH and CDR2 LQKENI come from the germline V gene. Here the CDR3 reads CASSRPTASYEQYF. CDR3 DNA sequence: TGTGCCAGCTCACGACCGACAGCCTCCTACGAGCAGTACTTC.

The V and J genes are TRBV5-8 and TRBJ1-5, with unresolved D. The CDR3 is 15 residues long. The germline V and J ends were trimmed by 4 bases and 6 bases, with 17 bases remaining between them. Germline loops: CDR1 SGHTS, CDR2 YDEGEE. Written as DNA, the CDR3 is TGTGCCAGCAGCAGCCGTCAGCGACCAGGTCAGCCCCAGCATTTT. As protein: CASSSRQRPGQPQHF.